The clone carrying this T cell receptor (beta chain) has just a few counts. The CDR3 sequence is 16 residues long. Germline loops: CDR1 SGHRS, CDR2 YFSETQ. The V and J ends lost 2 bases and 0 bases respectively, with 12 bases between them. This record belongs to a study of T cells in Graves' hyperthyroidism and ophthalmopathy. It was RNA transcripts that yielded the amplified TCR beta CDR3 regions. RT-PCR in the first round (using the HTBI primer set) targeted the TCR CDR3. TCRdb used MiXCR to reprocess the multiplex PCR reads, holding one entry per CDR3 protein. The profile shows around 250,000 distinct CDR3 sequences, roughly 15% of them singletons.

The chain combines TRBV5-1 with TRBJ2-4, with D perhaps TRBD1 or TRBD2 (5 bases each). Sequenced input: blood. The receptor comes from a woman aged 40 to 50 with Graves' hyperthyroidism that later progressed to Graves' ophthalmopathy. The CDR3 protein is CASSFEGYLAKNIQYF. The CDR3 DNA is TGCGCCAGCAGCTTCGAGGGGTACTTAGCCAAAAACATTCAGTACTTC.